These 27 T cell receptor beta chains share one sample of origin, sequenced in a study of T cells in tuberculosis. This table comes from immunoSEQ multiplex PCR, and its TCRdb copy is limited to in-frame clones, with some not included. This table holds some 34,000 clones, 93% found once. Sequencing was carried out using PBMCs. The source of these receptors is a donor between 10 and 29 years old with latent tuberculosis or without tuberculosis infection.

V usage is TRBV19 and J usage is TRBJ1-1, with D unclear. The germline V and J ends were trimmed by 0 bases and 6 bases, with 11 bases remaining between them. This CDR3 region has 14 residues. Germline CDR1 reads LNHDA; CDR2 reads SQIVND (reference sequence). CDR3 coding DNA: TGTGCCAGTAGTATAGAGCCCTCCTACTCTGAAGCTTTCTTT. This gives the protein CASSIEPSYSEAFF.

The chain joins TRBV30 to TRBJ2-3, with 13 bases fitting TRBD2. With V trimmed by 1 base and J by 2 bases, 3 bases remained unmatched. CDR3 length: 16 residues. The V gene's germline CDR1 is GTSNPN and CDR2 SVGIG (reference sequence). The CDR3 DNA reads TGTGCCTGGAGTGAACTAGCGGGGGGGTACACAGATACGCAGTATTTT. It encodes CAWSELAGGYTDTQYF.

The rearrangement links TRBV27 to TRBJ2-1, with a tentative D call TRBD1 (6 bases). The CDR3 extends over 14 amino acids. CDR1 is MNHEY, CDR2 SMNVEV, per germline (reference sequence). V gave up 6 bases and J gave up 6 bases, with 15 bases separating them. This chain's CDR3 is CASRKYRVFNEQFF. The CDR3 bases are TGTGCCAGCAGAAAATACAGGGTATTCAATGAGCAGTTCTTC.

The chain joins TRBV4-1 to TRBJ1-2; the match to TRBD1 covers 12 bases. J was trimmed by 8 bases and V by 5 bases; bases with no gene match: 9. Germline V gene sequence: CDR1 MGHRA, CDR2 YSYEKL. This CDR3 has 15 amino acids. CDR3 in DNA: TGCGCCAGCAGCTTACCGGGACAGGGGGCTCGGGGCTACACCTTC. Translation: CASSLPGQGARGYTF.

The gene calls are TRBV29-1 and TRBJ2-2, with D tentatively TRBD2 (6 bases). The CDR3 consists of 17 residues. V was pared by 3 bases and J by 2 bases, with 19 bases between. Germline lookup yields CDR1 SQVTM and CDR2 ANQGSEA. In DNA, the CDR3 is TGCAGCGTTGAGATCCCTGGCGGGGCCTTAAACACCGGGGAGCTGTTTTTT. Amino acids: CSVEIPGGALNTGELFF.

V usage is TRBV30 and J usage is TRBJ2-7; no reliable D call. The CDR3 totals 15 residues. The germline gives CDR1 GTSNPN, CDR2 SVGIG (reference sequence). V lost 4 bases to trimming and J lost 4 bases, with 20 bases between them. CDR3 residues: CAWTLPRPFQYEQYF. CDR3 nucleotide sequence: TGTGCCTGGACTCTTCCCAGGCCCTTTCAATACGAGCAGTACTTC.

The rearrangement joins TRBV7-2 to TRBJ2-4; TRBD1 agrees at 7 bases. The CDR3 length is 14 residues. Germline CDR1 and CDR2: SGHTA and FQGNSA. The CDR3: CASGEGAAKNIQYF. The CDR3 DNA reads as TGTGCAAGTGGAGAGGGGGCGGCCAAAAACATTCAGTACTTC.

This sequence joins TRBV9 and TRBJ1-2; 12 bases agree with TRBD1. The CDR3 is 20 amino acids. After removal of 4 bases from V and 2 bases from J, the junction contained 18 bases not matched to a gene. The germline gives CDR1 SGDLS, CDR2 YYNGEE. Here the CDR3 reads CASSPRPGMGQGAGNYGYTF. In DNA form, the CDR3 reads TGTGCCAGCAGCCCCAGACCCGGGATGGGACAGGGGGCGGGAAACTATGGCTACACCTTC.

This chain connects TRBV14 to TRBJ2-7, with 7 bases that match TRBD1. Germline V lookup: CDR1 SGHDN, CDR2 FVKESK. The CDR3 length is 15 residues. The V segment lost 0 bases and the J segment 0 bases; nucleotides outside the gene matches: 2. The CDR3 reads CASSQETGNSYEQYF. The DNA for the CDR3 is TGTGCCAGCAGCCAAGAGACAGGGAACTCCTACGAGCAGTACTTC.

V gene TRBV15 combines with J gene TRBJ2-2, with 10 bases that match TRBD1. V lost 3 bases to trimming and J lost 8 bases; unmatched junction nucleotides: 6. CDR1 is LNHNV, CDR2 YYDKDF, per germline (reference sequence). The CDR3 covers 15 residues. CDR3 region: CATSSPTGGGGELFF. CDR3 sequence (DNA): TGTGCCACCAGCAGTCCGACAGGGGGCGGAGGGGAGCTGTTTTTT.

The chain is built from TRBV5-4 and TRBJ1-3, with a weak D call TRBD1 (5 bases). This CDR3 comprises 15 residues. Germline values: CDR1 SGHNT, CDR2 YYREEE (reference sequence). The V end was cut by 3 bases, the J end by 3 bases, with 13 bases between. The CDR3, as DNA: TGTGCCAGCAGCTGGGGGGGAGGCCGTGGAAACACCATATATTTT. Translation gives CASSWGGGRGNTIYF.

This clone was observed a single time. The V and J genes are TRBV5-1 and TRBJ1-1, with 8 bases matching TRBD1. There are 15 residues in the CDR3. Germline assignment: CDR1 SGHRS and CDR2 YFSETQ. Unmatched junction bases numbered 9, after V lost 4 bases and J lost 4 bases. The CDR3 is CASSPTAGGVTEAFF. Written as DNA, the CDR3 is TGCGCCAGCAGCCCCACGGCAGGGGGCGTCACTGAAGCTTTCTTT.

V and J are TRBV2 and TRBJ1-2; 11 bases match TRBD1. V gave up 7 bases and J gave up 8 bases; unmatched junction bases: 9. CDR3 length: 14 residues. Germline loops: CDR1 SNHLY, CDR2 FYNNEI. Here the CDR3 reads CASIEGQGAGGYTF. The CDR3 DNA reads as TGTGCCAGCATCGAAGGACAGGGGGCGGGCGGCTACACCTTC. Based on the CDR3 plus reference TRBV2 and TRBJ1-2, the full variable domain is EPEVTQTPSHQVTQMGQEVILRCVPISNHLYFYWYRQILGQKVEFLVSFYNNEISEKSEIFDDQFSVERPDGSNFTLKIRSTKLEDSAMYFCASIEGQGAGGYTFGSGTRLTVV.

The chain joins TRBV11-2 to TRBJ1-5; 8 bases agree with TRBD1. V lost 1 base and J lost 2; bases outside the gene matches: 4. Germline V gene sequence: CDR1 SGHAT, CDR2 FQNNGV. The CDR3 consists of 16 residues. Here the CDR3 DNA reads TGTGCCAGCAGCTTAGCAGTGACAGGGGGCAATCAGCCCCAGCATTTT. Residues: CASSLAVTGGNQPQHF.

To note about this clone: One end of the junction fails to match germline, which may point to a read error. The chain joins TRBV7-9 to TRBJ1-3; no clear D gene. This CDR3 has 12 residues. Germline V gene data show CDR1 as SEHNR and CDR2 as FQNEAQ (reference sequence). The DNA for the CDR3 is TGTGCCAGCAGCGCTGACTTAAACGCCATATATTTT. Translating it yields CASSADLNAIYF.

This chain uses TRBV5-1 with TRBJ2-7; weak D call: TRBD2 (5 bases). The CDR3 runs 16 residues. Germline CDR1 is SGHRS and CDR2 is YFSETQ. V lost 1 base and J 3 bases, leaving 17 bases between the germline ends. The CDR3 spells CASSLLPSLFGYEQYF. The CDR3 DNA reads as TGCGCCAGCAGCTTGCTTCCTAGCCTTTTCGGCTACGAGCAGTACTTC.

This sequence joins TRBV7-6 and TRBJ1-4; D remains unclear. There are 15 residues in the CDR3. Germline lookup yields CDR1 SGHVS and CDR2 FNYEAQ. V lost 5 bases and J lost 0, with 10 bases in between. This chain's CDR3 is CASSPPSATNEKLFF. The CDR3 nucleotides read TGTGCCAGCAGCCCCCCCTCCGCAACTAATGAAAAACTGTTTTTT.

V and J are TRBV10-3 and TRBJ2-1; D might be TRBD1 (6 bases). V lost 3 bases and J lost 9, with 9 bases in between. The CDR3 covers 12 residues. Germline V gives CDR1 ENHRY, CDR2 SYGVKD. The CDR3 region is CAISERGIEQFF. CDR3 coding DNA: TGTGCCATCAGTGAAAGGGGGATTGAGCAGTTCTTC.

The chain is built from TRBV4-3 and TRBJ1-1, with 7 positions matching TRBD1. Looked up from germline, CDR1 is LGHNA and CDR2 is YSLEER. V lost 4 bases and J lost 0; bases outside the gene matches: 11. This CDR3 has 17 residues. CDR3 sequence (DNA): TGCGCCAGCAGCCCTCGACAGGGTGAAGGGTTGAACACTGAAGCTTTCTTT. Translation: CASSPRQGEGLNTEAFF.

The V call is TRBV7-2, the J call TRBJ2-3; 8 nucleotides match TRBD1. Germline V lookup: CDR1 SGHTA, CDR2 FQGNSA. The CDR3 totals 13 residues. V trimming: 4 bases; J trimming: 4 bases; junction bases outside the gene matches: 1. CDR3 sequence (DNA): TGTGCCAGCAGCTCACAGGGGGCAGATACGCAGTATTTT. Its translation: CASSSQGADTQYF.

V and J are TRBV18 and TRBJ2-7; 8 positions match TRBD1. CDR1 and CDR2 from the germline V gene are KGHSH and LQKENI. The V and J ends lost 5 bases and 3 bases, in that order; junction bases with no gene match: 12. The CDR3 spans 16 residues. CDR3 region: CASSGAGGAVFYEQYF. CDR3 nucleotide sequence: TGTGCCAGCTCAGGGGCAGGGGGCGCGGTATTCTACGAGCAGTACTTC.

The rearrangement joins TRBV30 to TRBJ2-6; 7 nucleotides match TRBD1. Looked up from germline, CDR1 is GTSNPN and CDR2 is SVGIG (reference sequence). CDR3 length: 16 residues. The V segment lost 4 bases and the J segment 0 bases; nucleotides outside the gene matches: 6. CDR3 sequence: CAWTRTGISGANVLTF. The DNA of the CDR3 is TGTGCCTGGACTAGGACAGGAATCTCTGGGGCCAACGTCCTGACTTTC. The full variable domain, its missing parts supplied by reference TRBV30 and TRBJ2-6, is SQTIHQWPATLVQPVGSPLSLECTVEGTSNPNLYWYRQAAGRGLQLLFYSVGIGQISSEVPQNLSASRPQDRQFILSSKKLLLSDSGFYLCAWTRTGISGANVLTFGAGSRLTVL.

The chain links TRBV6-5 to TRBJ2-1; maybe TRBD1 (6 bases). With 5 bases removed from V and 10 bases from J, the gap between germline ends came to 12 bases. The germline V gene encodes CDR1 MNHEY and CDR2 SVGAGI. The CDR3 has 12 amino acids. CDR3 loop: CASSGTYQEQFF. The CDR3 DNA reads as TGTGCCAGCAGTGGGACATATCAGGAGCAGTTCTTC.

The chain carries TRBV7-6 and TRBJ2-3, with a possible D match to TRBD2 (6 bases). This CDR3 comprises 16 residues. Germline lookup yields CDR1 SGHVS and CDR2 FNYEAQ. Trimming left V 0 bases short and J 10 bases short, with 20 bases between. CDR3 DNA: TGTGCCAGCAGCTTAGCCATACGAACTAGGCGGGGTGCGCAGTATTTT. Residues: CASSLAIRTRRGAQYF.

The chain carries TRBV4-1 and TRBJ1-2; a weak D match, TRBD1 (6 bases). Per germline, CDR1 MGHRA and CDR2 YSYEKL. V dropped 1 base and J dropped 5 bases, with 11 bases sitting between them. This CDR3 contains 14 residues. The CDR3: CASSQGTVAYGYTF. CDR3 bases: TGCGCCAGCAGCCAAGGGACAGTAGCATATGGCTACACCTTC.

V gene TRBV4-1 combines with J gene TRBJ2-3; maybe TRBD2 (6 bases). The CDR3 loop spans 17 amino acids. The germline V gene encodes CDR1 MGHRA and CDR2 YSYEKL. V lost 1 base and J lost 1, with 15 bases in between. The CDR3 coding sequence is TGCGCCAGCAGCCAAGGAGCCGAGACTAGGGGCACAGATACGCAGTATTTT. The encoded protein is CASSQGAETRGTDTQYF.

The chain recombines TRBV10-3 with TRBJ1-1, with 8 bases that match TRBD1. Germline CDR1 reads ENHRY; CDR2 reads SYGVKD. The CDR3 length is 14 residues. V lost 0 bases, J lost 7 bases, and 4 bases stayed unmatched. The CDR3 DNA follows: TGTGCCATCAGTGAGTCGACAGGGGTGAATGAAGCTTTCTTT. Its protein is CAISESTGVNEAFF.